Below are 13 T cell receptor beta chains sequenced from a single sample in a study of blood T cell repertoires in COVID-19. Here immunoSEQ multiplex PCR was the method, and the copy in TCRdb shows in-frame clones only, minus some. The repertoire holds 65,000 to 90,000 clones, roughly 84% seen once, with approximately 10% in the top ten. The sample comprised peripheral blood. These receptors all stem from a woman in her late teens or twenties with acute or convalescent COVID-19.

J is TRBJ1-4 and V is TRBV3-1 (or the pseudogene TRBV3-2); TRBD1 might be the D (5 bases). V was shortened by 0 bases and J by 12 bases, with 11 bases between the two germline ends. The CDR3 spans 13 residues. Germline values: CDR1 LGHDT, CDR2 YNNKEL (reference sequence). In nucleotides, the CDR3 is TGTGCCAGCAGCCAAGATCGGGCGGGGGAACTGTTTTTT. Its protein product is CASSQDRAGELFF.

The CDR3 reads CASSFGQGLYEQYF. DNA of the CDR3: TGTGCCAGCAGCTTTGGGCAGGGCTTGTACGAGCAGTACTTC. J is TRBJ2-7 and V is TRBV5-6, with D tentatively TRBD1 (5 bases). Germline V gives CDR1 SGHDT, CDR2 YYEEEE. V was pared by 2 bases and J by 4 bases, with 13 bases between. The CDR3 has 14 residues. The full variable domain, in which reference TRBV5-6 and TRBJ2-7 provide the parts outside the CDR3, is DAGVTQSPTHLIKTRGQQVTLRCSPKSGHDTVSWYQQALGQGPQFIFQYYEEEERQRGNFPDRFSGHQFPNYSSELNVNALLLGDSALYLCASSFGQGLYEQYFGPGTRLTVT.

The chain links TRBV7-9 to TRBJ2-3; D might be TRBD2 (6 bases). The V and J ends lost 5 bases and 3 bases respectively, with 18 bases between them. The CDR3 has 16 residues. Germline V gene sequence: CDR1 SEHNR, CDR2 FQNEAQ (reference sequence). In DNA form, the CDR3 reads TGTGCCAGCAGCCAACCCGGGACGGAGGGAACAGATACGCAGTATTTT. Protein product: CASSQPGTEGTDTQYF.

The chain has TRBV28 and TRBJ1-1, with D unclear. CDR3 length: 13 residues. The V gene's germline CDR1 is MDHEN and CDR2 SYDVKM. V shed 4 bases and J shed 2 bases, with 8 bases lying between them. The CDR3 region has the DNA TGTGCCAGCAGTTCCCTCTCTAACACTGAAGCTTTCTTT. Protein: CASSSLSNTEAFF.

V gene TRBV29-1 combines with J gene TRBJ2-1; 8 positions match TRBD1. The germline V gene encodes CDR1 SQVTM and CDR2 ANQGSEA. This CDR3 comprises 16 residues. V was clipped by 0 bases and J by 0 bases; unmatched bases: 4. The CDR3 DNA sequence: TGCAGCGTTGAAGACCCGGACAGGGCCTCCTACAATGAGCAGTTCTTC. Translating it yields CSVEDPDRASYNEQFF.

The chain carries TRBV5-6 and TRBJ2-1; D unresolved. V was pared by 2 bases and J by 2 bases, with 11 bases between. Germline-derived CDR1 and CDR2 are SGHDT and YYEEEE. CDR3 length equals 15 residues. This chain's CDR3 is CASSLKTDPYNEQFF. The CDR3 DNA is TGTGCCAGCAGCTTAAAAACAGACCCCTACAATGAGCAGTTCTTC.

The chain recombines TRBV5-3 with TRBJ2-2; tentatively, D is TRBD1 (6 bases). TRBV5-3 falls under the ORF class, with uncertain function. V was trimmed by 5 bases and J by 5 bases, leaving 13 bases between them. This CDR3 is built from 14 residues. The CDR3 loop is CARSIGGPTGELFF. As DNA, the CDR3 is TGTGCCAGAAGTATTGGGGGCCCGACCGGGGAGCTGTTTTTT.

The chain links TRBV7-9 to TRBJ2-7; 7 positions agree with TRBD1. CDR3 size: 15 residues. V gave up 2 bases and J gave up 2 bases; unmatched junction bases: 6. The germline V gene encodes CDR1 SEHNR and CDR2 FQNEAQ (reference sequence). This CDR3 is CASSLHTGDPYEQYF. CDR3 DNA sequence: TGTGCCAGCAGCTTACATACAGGGGATCCCTACGAGCAGTACTTC. Based on the CDR3 plus reference TRBV7-9 and TRBJ2-7, the full variable domain is DTGVSQNPRHKITKRGQNVTFRCDPISEHNRLYWYRQTLGQGPEFLTYFQNEAQLEKSRLLSDRFSAERPKGSFSTLEIQRTEQGDSAMYLCASSLHTGDPYEQYFGPGTRLTVT.

The J gene is TRBJ2-7, the V gene TRBV21-1; the D segment call TRBD1 is taken from the table without a DNA check. TRBV21-1 is reported as a pseudogene. The length of the CDR3 is 15 residues. The CDR3 reads CASSTSTEPSYEQYF. CDR3 DNA sequence: TGTGCCAGCAGCACTTCGACAGAACCCTCCTACGAGCAGTACTTC.

The rearrangement uses TRBV6-6 and TRBJ1-2, with 9 bases lining up with TRBD1. Trimming cost V 4 bases and J 6 bases; bases outside gene matches: 9. CDR3 length equals 15 residues. The germline V gene encodes CDR1 MNHNY and CDR2 SVGAGI (reference sequence). The CDR3 sequence: CASSSLPGQGNGYTF. CDR3 DNA sequence: TGTGCCAGCAGTTCCTTACCGGGACAGGGTAATGGCTACACCTTC.

This rearrangement joins TRBV11-2 to TRBJ2-1; 9 positions agree with TRBD2. There are 15 residues in the CDR3. Per germline, CDR1 SGHAT and CDR2 FQNNGV. V was pared by 0 bases and J by 8 bases, with 5 bases of the junction left unmatched. As DNA, the CDR3 is TGTGCCAGCAGCTTAGAAGGTAGCGGGGGTTATGAGCAGTTCTTC. It specifies CASSLEGSGGYEQFF.

This clone was seen a handful of times. The chain carries TRBV29-1 and TRBJ2-1; possibly TRBD2 for D (6 bases). CDR3 length: 12 residues. Trimming left V 7 bases short and J 11 bases short, with 18 bases between. CDR1 and CDR2 from the germline V gene are SQVTM and ANQGSEA. The CDR3 nucleotides are TGCAGCGCCAAACTGGGCGGGACTCAGCAGTTCTTC. Translated: CSAKLGGTQQFF.

This chain joins TRBV6-1 and TRBJ1-2; 12 positions agree with TRBD1. Germline CDR1 reads MNHNS; CDR2 reads SASEGT. With V trimmed by 2 bases and J by 8 bases, 6 bases remained unmatched. This CDR3 is built from 15 residues. The CDR3 sequence: CASSESGQGARGYTF. The CDR3 DNA sequence: TGTGCCAGCAGTGAATCGGGACAGGGGGCGAGAGGCTACACCTTC.